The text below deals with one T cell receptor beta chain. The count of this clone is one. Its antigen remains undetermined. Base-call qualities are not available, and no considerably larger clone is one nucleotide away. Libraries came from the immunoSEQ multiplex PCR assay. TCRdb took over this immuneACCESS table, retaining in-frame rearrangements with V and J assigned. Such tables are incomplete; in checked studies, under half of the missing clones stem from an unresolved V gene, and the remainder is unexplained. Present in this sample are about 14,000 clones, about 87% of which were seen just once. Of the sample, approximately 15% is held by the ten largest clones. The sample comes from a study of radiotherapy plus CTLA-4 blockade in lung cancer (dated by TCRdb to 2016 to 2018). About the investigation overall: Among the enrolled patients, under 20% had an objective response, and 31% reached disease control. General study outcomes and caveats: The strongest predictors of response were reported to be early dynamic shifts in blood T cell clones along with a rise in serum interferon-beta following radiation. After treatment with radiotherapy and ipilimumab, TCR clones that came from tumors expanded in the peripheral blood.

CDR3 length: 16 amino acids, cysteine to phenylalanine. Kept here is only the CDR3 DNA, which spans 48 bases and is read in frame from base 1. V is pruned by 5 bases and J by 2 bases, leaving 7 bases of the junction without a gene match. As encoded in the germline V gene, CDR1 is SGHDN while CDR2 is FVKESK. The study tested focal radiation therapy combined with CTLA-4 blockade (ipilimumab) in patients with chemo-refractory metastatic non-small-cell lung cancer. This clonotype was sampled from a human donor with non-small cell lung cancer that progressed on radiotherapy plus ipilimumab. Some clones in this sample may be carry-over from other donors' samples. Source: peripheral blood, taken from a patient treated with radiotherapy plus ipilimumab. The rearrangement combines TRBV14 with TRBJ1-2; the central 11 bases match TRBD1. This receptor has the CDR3 CASSSRTGGLNYGYTF. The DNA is TGTGCCAGCAGCTCTCGGACAGGGGGCCTAAACTATGGCTACACCTTC.